Listed here are 8 T cell receptor beta chains from one sample, sequenced in a study of T cells in Graves' hyperthyroidism and ophthalmopathy. Amplified regions were TCR beta CDR3 sequences from RNA transcripts. Primed by the HTBI set, a first-round RT-PCR was run on the TCR CDR3. TCRdb re-called the multiplex PCR reads through MiXCR, storing one row per CDR3 protein. The profile shows fewer than 900,000 distinct CDR3 sequences, around 20% of them singletons. Sequenced sample: blood. These receptors were collected from a woman aged 45-60 years with Graves' hyperthyroidism that later progressed to Graves' ophthalmopathy.

This rearrangement joins TRBV12-3 or TRBV12-4 to TRBJ1-2; D not certain. CDR3 length equals 14 residues. V was pared by 6 bases and J by 4 bases, with 15 bases between. The CDR3 region has the DNA TGTGCCAGCAGACCTTTAACAGCCGGCTATGGCTACACCTTC. Amino acid sequence: CASRPLTAGYGYTF.

The V gene is TRBV4-1, the J gene TRBJ2-2; 10 bases are shared with TRBD2. The germline V gene encodes CDR1 MGHRA and CDR2 YSYEKL. V lost 5 bases to trimming and J lost 0 bases; unmatched junction nucleotides: 3. The CDR3 loop spans 16 amino acids. The CDR3 region has the DNA TGCGCCAGCAGCTTCCTAGCGGGAGCGAACACCGGGGAGCTGTTTTTT. This translates into CASSFLAGANTGELFF.

This clonotype was counted many times. The chain combines TRBV12-3 or TRBV12-4 with TRBJ1-5; 7 bases fit TRBD1. This CDR3 has 14 residues. The ends lost 5 bases at V and 4 bases at J; junction bases unmatched: 5. Here the CDR3 reads CASSRQGWNQPQHF. The CDR3 DNA reads TGTGCCAGCAGTAGACAGGGATGGAATCAGCCCCAGCATTTT.

In its sample, this clonotype was seen many times. The chain couples TRBV2 to TRBJ2-4; D is unresolved. This CDR3 is 12 amino acids long. Germline assignment: CDR1 SNHLY and CDR2 FYNNEI. Trimming shortened V by 2 bases and J by 3 bases, and 2 bases separated the two germline ends. This CDR3 is CASSEIKNIQYF. The DNA for the CDR3 is TGTGCCAGCAGTGAAATCAAAAACATTCAGTACTTC.

Only a few counts were recorded for this clonotype. The chain is built from TRBV6-1 and TRBJ1-1; D is unclear. This CDR3 has 13 amino acids. Germline V gene sequence: CDR1 MNHNS, CDR2 SASEGT. V was trimmed by 3 bases and J by 2 bases, leaving 7 bases between them. CDR3 DNA: TGTGCCAGCAGTGAGAAATATAACACTGAAGCTTTCTTT. It codes for CASSEKYNTEAFF.

In this sample, this clonotype turned up many times. V and J are TRBV12-3 or TRBV12-4 and TRBJ1-5; TRBD1 is a possible D gene (5 bases). The CDR3 is 13 residues long. V shed 6 bases and J shed 4 bases, with 10 bases lying between them. In DNA form, the CDR3 reads TGTGCCAGCAGCACACAGGTTAATCAGCCCCAGCATTTT. This encodes CASSTQVNQPQHF.

V and J are TRBV12-5 and TRBJ2-1; D may correspond to TRBD1 or TRBD2 (5 bases each). CDR1 LGHNT and CDR2 FRNRAP come from the germline V gene. The CDR3 is 18 residues long. The V end lost 6 bases, the J end lost 5 bases, and 26 bases lay between the germline ends. The CDR3: CASGPSPGQWTKHNEQFF. For the CDR3, the DNA is TGTGCTAGTGGCCCGTCCCCGGGGCAGTGGACCAAGCACAATGAGCAGTTCTTC.

In this sample, this clonotype turned up many times. Written as DNA, the CDR3 is TGTGCCAGCAGTGAGGGGACCTCTGGAAACACCATATATTTT. Translating gives CASSEGTSGNTIYF. The rearrangement joins TRBV12-3 or TRBV12-4 to TRBJ1-3; perhaps TRBD1 as D (5 bases). The CDR3 runs to 14 residues. V gave up 5 bases and J gave up 0 bases, with 8 bases separating them.